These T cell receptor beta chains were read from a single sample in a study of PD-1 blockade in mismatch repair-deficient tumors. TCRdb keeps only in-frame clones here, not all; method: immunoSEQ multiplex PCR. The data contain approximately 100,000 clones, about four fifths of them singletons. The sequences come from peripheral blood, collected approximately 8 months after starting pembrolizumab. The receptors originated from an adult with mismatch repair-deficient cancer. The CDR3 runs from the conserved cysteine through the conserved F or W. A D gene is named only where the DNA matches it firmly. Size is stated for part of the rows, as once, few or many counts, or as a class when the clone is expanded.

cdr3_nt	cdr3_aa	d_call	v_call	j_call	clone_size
TGTGCCACCAGCCCTGGATGGGACCAGCGGACGAGCTCCTACGAGCAGTACTTC	CATSPGWDQRTSSYEQYF	-	TRBV15	TRBJ2-7	-
TGCGCCAGCAGCTTGGGACTCAGCGTCAGGCTTGACTATGGCTACACCTTC	CASSLGLSVRLDYGYTF	-	TRBV5-1	TRBJ1-2	-
TGTGCTAGTGGTTTGTCACTAGCGGGAGCCTACGAGCAGTACTTC	CASGLSLAGAYEQYF	TRBD2	TRBV12-5	TRBJ2-7	-
TGCGCCAGCAGCCAAGAGGTGGTTGTGGGCGAGCAGTACTTC	CASSQEVVVGEQYF	-	TRBV4-1	TRBJ2-7	-
TGTGCCAGCAGCGTAGAAGGAGGGATGCAGAGAGGCTACACCTTC	CASSVEGGMQRGYTF	-	TRBV9	TRBJ1-2	-
TGTGCCAGCAGGCCTACTACTAGCACAGATACGCAGTATTTT	CASRPTTSTDTQYF	-	TRBV7-2	TRBJ2-3	once
TGTGCCACCAGCAGAGAGGGACTAGCGGGTGGATACGAGCAGTACTTC	CATSREGLAGGYEQYF	TRBD2	TRBV15	TRBJ2-7	few
TGTGCCAGCCGGAAGGGGGATACGCAGTATTTT	CASRKGDTQYF	-	TRBV11-2	TRBJ2-3	-
TGTGCCAGCAGCTCGGTAGCCCACTACAATGAGCAGTTCTTC	CASSSVAHYNEQFF	-	TRBV5-6	TRBJ2-1	-
TGCGCCAGCAAGGTAGGGGACCTAAGCAATCAGCCCCAGCATTTT	CASKVGDLSNQPQHF	-	TRBV23-1	TRBJ1-5	-
TGTGCCAGCAGCCCCGACCCCTACGAGCAGTACTTC	CASSPDPYEQYF	-	TRBV7-2	TRBJ2-7	-
TGCGCCAGCAGCCAAGAGCGGTATGGGTACAATGAGCAGTTCTTC	CASSQERYGYNEQFF	-	TRBV4-3	TRBJ2-1	-
TGTGCCAGCTCAAGGACTAGCGGGAGCTCCTACAATGAGCAGTTCTTC	CASSRTSGSSYNEQFF	TRBD2	TRBV18	TRBJ2-1	-
TGTGCCAGCAGCTTATTTAGCGGGAGGGCCTACGAGCAGTACTTC	CASSLFSGRAYEQYF	TRBD2	TRBV11-2	TRBJ2-7	-
TGTGCTAGTGGCCCCGAGGTACCCGGAATGATCGGGGAGCTGTTTTTT	CASGPEVPGMIGELFF	-	TRBV12-5	TRBJ2-2	once
TGTGCCAGTAGCTTGGGACTAGCGGGCACTAGCACAGATACGCAGTATTTT	CASSLGLAGTSTDTQYF	TRBD2	TRBV19	TRBJ2-3	-
TGTGCCAGCAGCCCCGACACTGAAGCTTTCTTT	CASSPDTEAFF	-	TRBV7-9	TRBJ1-1	-
TGTGCCAGCAGCCGACGGGGCGGTAGCTACGAGCAGTACTTC	CASSRRGGSYEQYF	-	TRBV11-2	TRBJ2-7	few
TGTGCCAGCACAGCCGGGACCTACTACAATGAGCAGTTCTTC	CASTAGTYYNEQFF	-	TRBV6-5	TRBJ2-1	-
TGTGCCTGGAGGGCGGTAGCGGGACTAGTGTCCTACAATGAGCAGTTCTTC	CAWRAVAGLVSYNEQFF	TRBD2	TRBV30	TRBJ2-1	-
TGTGCTAGCAGTACAGGGGTTGGCGAGACCCAGTACTTC	CASSTGVGETQYF	TRBD1	TRBV7-7	TRBJ2-5	-
TGTGCCAGCAGCTTAGCGCGGCTAGCGAATGAGCAGTTCTTC	CASSLARLANEQFF	-	TRBV11-2	TRBJ2-1	-
TGCAGCGTTGAATTGGACGGGAGGGACATTCAGTACTTC	CSVELDGRDIQYF	TRBD2	TRBV29-1	TRBJ2-4	few
TGTGCCAGCAGCGTAGTAGCGGGAGGGACTAGTGGGGCCAACGTCCTGACTTTC	CASSVVAGGTSGANVLTF	TRBD2	TRBV9	TRBJ2-6	-
TGTGCCAGCAGTTTGACTGCAGGGTACTCCTACGAGCAGTACTTC	CASSLTAGYSYEQYF	-	TRBV27	TRBJ2-7	-
TGTGCCAGTAAGGAGGCAGGCTCCTATGGCTACACCTTC	CASKEAGSYGYTF	-	TRBV19	TRBJ1-2	-
TGTGCCAGCAGCCCGGACAGGGGAAACATTCAGTACTTC	CASSPDRGNIQYF	TRBD1	TRBV5-6	TRBJ2-4	-
TGTGCCAGCAGCTTAAACGGTGAGCGAGAGCAGTTCTTC	CASSLNGEREQFF	-	TRBV13	TRBJ2-1	-
TGTGCCAGCTCACCCCCGGGTCTTGTTGACGGAAACACCATATATTTT	CASSPPGLVDGNTIYF	-	TRBV18	TRBJ1-3	-
TGTGCCAGCAGCGTAAGGGGGCAGGGGGAGGCTTTCTTT	CASSVRGQGEAFF	TRBD1	TRBV9	TRBJ1-1	-
TGTGCCAGCAGCTGGCCGGGACAGGTGCAGGGGCAGTTCTTC	CASSWPGQVQGQFF	TRBD1	TRBV7-6	TRBJ2-1	-
TGCGCCAGCAGTCCCCTGGGGTCACTTAGCACAGATACGCAGTATTTT	CASSPLGSLSTDTQYF	-	TRBV23-1	TRBJ2-3	-
TGTGCCAGCAGCCCAGACTTCCGCCGCCCAGAGACCCAGTACTTC	CASSPDFRRPETQYF	-	TRBV11-1	TRBJ2-5	-
TGTGCCAGCTCACCCGACGACAGCTCCTACGAGCAGTACTTC	CASSPDDSSYEQYF	-	TRBV18	TRBJ2-7	few
TGCGCCAGCAGCCAAGATGGGTCGTTGGGGTATGGCTACACCTTC	CASSQDGSLGYGYTF	-	TRBV4-3	TRBJ1-2	-
TGCGCCAGCAGCCTGTTATACACTCCTAACTCCTACAATGAGCAGTTCTTC	CASSLLYTPNSYNEQFF	-	TRBV5-1	TRBJ2-1	-
TGTGCCAGCGGGGATCAGCGGGCTTTCTTT	CASGDQRAFF	-	TRBV6-6	TRBJ1-1	-
TGCGCCAGCAGCGCTCTAGGGACAGGAGCCTACGAGCAGTACTTC	CASSALGTGAYEQYF	TRBD1	TRBV5-1	TRBJ2-7	-
TGCGCCAGCAGCCAAGATGAAGGGGCTAGCAAAGATACGCAGTATTTT	CASSQDEGASKDTQYF	-	TRBV4-3	TRBJ2-3	-
TGTGCCAGTCAGGGTTTTGGGTCGGGCGGGAACGTCAATGAGCAGTTCTTC	CASQGFGSGGNVNEQFF	-	TRBV10-3	TRBJ2-1	few
TGTGCCAGCACCTCGGAAGGGGCGAACACTGAAGCTTTCTTT	CASTSEGANTEAFF	-	TRBV28	TRBJ1-1	-
TGTGCCAGCAGCTTACCGGACAGATCGAACACTGAAGCTTTCTTT	CASSLPDRSNTEAFF	-	TRBV6-5	TRBJ1-1	-
TGTGCCAGCAGCTCGCGGACTAGCGGGAGTCTCCATGAGCAGTTCTTC	CASSSRTSGSLHEQFF	TRBD2	TRBV7-2	TRBJ2-1	once
TGTGCCAGTAGTATAGGAAGGCCGCGGGAGACTTATGGCTACACCTTC	CASSIGRPRETYGYTF	-	TRBV19	TRBJ1-2	once
TGTGCCAGCACAGGGATAAATGAGCAGTTCTTC	CASTGINEQFF	-	TRBV27	TRBJ2-1	few